This T cell receptor (beta chain) emerged from a study of T-cell reconstitution after alpha-beta-depleted transplantation in children. This clonotype was seen a few times. During its preparation, the TCRbeta library received unique molecular identifiers. TCRdb reprocessed the PCR reads with MiXCR, giving one entry per CDR3 protein. Among about 78,000 distinct CDR3 sequences listed, less than 15% were seen once. The clonotype originates from a male patient under 10 years old who had a stem cell transplant for acute lymphoblastic leukemia, so the T cells may come from the graft donor. This material consisted of PBMCs, mostly from graft donor cells, taken 180 days after TCRalphabeta/CD19-depleted stem cell transplant.

The CDR3 DNA reads TGCAGTGTCAAGACCGGTGTCATGAACACTGAAGCTTTCTTT. This encodes CSVKTGVMNTEAFF. V is TRBV20-1 and J is TRBJ1-1; D gene unclear. V gave up 7 bases and J gave up 0 bases, with 15 bases separating them. The length of the CDR3 is 14 residues. Germline-derived CDR1 and CDR2 are DFQATT and SNEGSKA (reference sequence).